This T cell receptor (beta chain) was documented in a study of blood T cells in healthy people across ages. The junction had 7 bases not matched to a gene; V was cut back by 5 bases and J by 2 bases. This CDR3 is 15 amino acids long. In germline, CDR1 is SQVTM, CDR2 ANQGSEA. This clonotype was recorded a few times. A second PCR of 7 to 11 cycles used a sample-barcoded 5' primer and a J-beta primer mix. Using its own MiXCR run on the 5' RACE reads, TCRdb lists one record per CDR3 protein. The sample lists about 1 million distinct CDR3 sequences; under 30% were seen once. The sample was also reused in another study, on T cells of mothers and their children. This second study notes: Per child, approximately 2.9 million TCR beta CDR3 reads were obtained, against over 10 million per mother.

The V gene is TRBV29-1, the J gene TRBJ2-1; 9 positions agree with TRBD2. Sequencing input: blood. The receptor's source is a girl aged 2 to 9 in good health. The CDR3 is CSVSVGGGAYNEQFF. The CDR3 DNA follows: TGCAGCGTTTCCGTTGGCGGGGGGGCCTACAATGAGCAGTTCTTC.